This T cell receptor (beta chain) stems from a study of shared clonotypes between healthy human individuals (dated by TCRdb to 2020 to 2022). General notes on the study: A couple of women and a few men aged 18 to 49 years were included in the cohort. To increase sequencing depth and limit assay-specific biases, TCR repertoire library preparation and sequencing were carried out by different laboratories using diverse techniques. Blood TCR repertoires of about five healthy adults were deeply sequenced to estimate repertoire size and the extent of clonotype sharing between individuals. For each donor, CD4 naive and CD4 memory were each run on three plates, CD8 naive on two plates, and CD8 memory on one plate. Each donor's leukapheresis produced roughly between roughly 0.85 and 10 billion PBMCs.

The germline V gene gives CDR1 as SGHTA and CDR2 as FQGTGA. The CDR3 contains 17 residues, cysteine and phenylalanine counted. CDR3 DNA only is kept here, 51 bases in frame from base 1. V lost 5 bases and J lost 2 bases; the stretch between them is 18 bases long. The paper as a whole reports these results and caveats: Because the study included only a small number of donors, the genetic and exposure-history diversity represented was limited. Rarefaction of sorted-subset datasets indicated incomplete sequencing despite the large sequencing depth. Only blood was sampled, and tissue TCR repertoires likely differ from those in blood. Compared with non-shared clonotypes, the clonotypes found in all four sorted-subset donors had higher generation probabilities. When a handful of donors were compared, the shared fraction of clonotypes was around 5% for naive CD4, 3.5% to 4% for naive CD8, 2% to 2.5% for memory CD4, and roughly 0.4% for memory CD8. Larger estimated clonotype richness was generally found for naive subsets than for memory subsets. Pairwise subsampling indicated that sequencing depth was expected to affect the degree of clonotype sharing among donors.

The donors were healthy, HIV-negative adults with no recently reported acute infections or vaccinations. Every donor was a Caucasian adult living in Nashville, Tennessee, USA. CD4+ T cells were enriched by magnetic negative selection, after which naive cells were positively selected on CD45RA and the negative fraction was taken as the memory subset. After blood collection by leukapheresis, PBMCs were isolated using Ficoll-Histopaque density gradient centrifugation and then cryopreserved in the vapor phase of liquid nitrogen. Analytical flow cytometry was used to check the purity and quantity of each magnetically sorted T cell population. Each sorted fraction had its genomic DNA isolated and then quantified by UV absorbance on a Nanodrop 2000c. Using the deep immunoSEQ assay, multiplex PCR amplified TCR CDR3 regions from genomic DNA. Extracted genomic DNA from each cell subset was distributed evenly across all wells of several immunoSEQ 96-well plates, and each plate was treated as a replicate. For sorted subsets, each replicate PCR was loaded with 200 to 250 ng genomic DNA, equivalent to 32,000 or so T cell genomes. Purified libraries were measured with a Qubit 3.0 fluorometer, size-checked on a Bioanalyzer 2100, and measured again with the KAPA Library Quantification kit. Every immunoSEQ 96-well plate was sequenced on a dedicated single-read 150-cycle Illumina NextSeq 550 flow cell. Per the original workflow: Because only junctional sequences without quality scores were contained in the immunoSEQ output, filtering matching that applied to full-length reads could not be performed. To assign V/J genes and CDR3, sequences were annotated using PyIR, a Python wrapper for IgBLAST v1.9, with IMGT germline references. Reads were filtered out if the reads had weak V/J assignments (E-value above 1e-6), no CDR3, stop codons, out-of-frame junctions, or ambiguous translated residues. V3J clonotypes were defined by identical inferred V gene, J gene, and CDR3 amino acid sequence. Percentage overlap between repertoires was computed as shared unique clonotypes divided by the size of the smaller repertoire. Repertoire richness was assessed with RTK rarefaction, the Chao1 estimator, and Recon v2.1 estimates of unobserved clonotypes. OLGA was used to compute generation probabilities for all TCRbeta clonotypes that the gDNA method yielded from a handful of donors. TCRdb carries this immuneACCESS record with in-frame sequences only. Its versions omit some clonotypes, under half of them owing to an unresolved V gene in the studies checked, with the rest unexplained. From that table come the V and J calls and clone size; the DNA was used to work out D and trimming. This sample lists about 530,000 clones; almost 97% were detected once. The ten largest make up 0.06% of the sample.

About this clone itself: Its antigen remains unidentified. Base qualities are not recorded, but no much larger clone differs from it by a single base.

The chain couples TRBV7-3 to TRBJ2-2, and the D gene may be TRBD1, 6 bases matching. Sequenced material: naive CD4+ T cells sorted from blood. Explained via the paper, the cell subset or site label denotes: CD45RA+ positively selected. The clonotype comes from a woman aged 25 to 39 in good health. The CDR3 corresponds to CASSPNSGTPNTGELFF. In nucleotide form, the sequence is TGTGCCAGCAGCCCGAACTCCGGGACACCAAACACCGGGGAGCTGTTTTTT.